This passage covers 29 T cell receptor beta chains from one sample sequenced in a study of metastatic and nonmetastatic thyroid tumors. No patient received treatment before thyroid surgery. TCRdb re-analyzed the PCR reads through MiXCR. Of approximately 15,000 clones listed, roughly 19% were seen once; the top ten hold about 13%. Sequencing input: blood. These receptors originate from a female donor with papillary thyroid cancer or a benign thyroid nodule (not recorded which). Some clones in this sample may be carry-over from other donors' samples.

This clone was seen many times. The chain carries TRBV9 and TRBJ1-4; perhaps TRBD1 as D (5 bases). The CDR3 runs 17 residues. The V gene lost 0 bases and the J gene lost 7 bases, with 19 bases spanning the gap. From germline, CDR1 is SGDLS and CDR2 YYNGEE. The CDR3 region is CASSVGGLGRGREKLFF. The CDR3 DNA reads TGTGCCAGCAGCGTAGGGGGATTGGGGCGAGGACGTGAAAAACTGTTTTTT. The full variable domain, with the rest looked up from reference TRBV9 and TRBJ1-4, is DSGVTQTPKHLITATGQRVTLRCSPRSGDLSVYWYQQSLDQGLQFLIQYYNGEERAKGNILERFSAQQFPDLHSELNLSSLELGDSALYFCASSVGGLGRGREKLFFGSGTQLSVL.

This clone was seen ten or more times. This rearrangement joins TRBV11-1 to TRBJ2-3; D is perhaps TRBD1 (5 bases). From germline, CDR1 is SGHAT and CDR2 FQDESV (reference sequence). The CDR3 sequence is 15 residues long. V lost 2 bases, J lost 4 bases, and 13 bases lay in between. CDR3: CASSLLSQGADTQYF. The CDR3 coding sequence is TGTGCCAGCAGCTTACTGAGTCAGGGCGCAGATACGCAGTATTTT.

The chain carries TRBV6-4 and TRBJ2-6, with TRBD2 matching 13 bases. V trimming: 4 bases; J trimming: 0 bases; junction bases outside the gene matches: 12. CDR3 length equals 21 residues. Germline assignment: CDR1 MRHNA and CDR2 SNTAGT. CDR3 loop: CASSVATSGRTLFSGANVLTF. CDR3 nucleotides: TGTGCCAGCAGTGTCGCGACTAGCGGGAGGACTCTATTCTCTGGGGCCAACGTCCTGACTTTC.

This clone showed up many times. This chain uses TRBV29-1 with TRBJ2-2; D might be TRBD1 or TRBD2, each matching 5 bases. The V and J ends lost 4 bases and 1 base respectively, with 10 bases between them. The CDR3 contains 14 residues. Germline-derived CDR1 and CDR2 are SQVTM and ANQGSEA. This CDR3 is CSVVGPENTGELFF. CDR3 sequence (DNA): TGCAGCGTTGTGGGACCAGAGAACACCGGGGAGCTGTTTTTT.

This clone was seen only a few times. The V call is TRBV6-1, the J call TRBJ1-2, with 12 bases lining up with TRBD1. The CDR3 has 15 amino acids. J was trimmed by 8 bases and V by 3 bases; bases with no gene match: 7. CDR1 and CDR2 (germline): MNHNS, SASEGT. The CDR3 here is CASSDPGTGGFGYTF. Written as DNA, the CDR3 is TGTGCCAGCAGTGACCCCGGGACAGGGGGCTTCGGCTACACCTTC.

This clone came up many times. This chain joins TRBV11-3 and TRBJ2-1; a weak D match, TRBD1 (6 bases). The V and J ends lost 4 bases and 1 base respectively, with 17 bases between them. CDR1 and CDR2 from the germline V gene are SGHNT and YENEEA. This CDR3 region has 17 residues. The CDR3: CASSSRTGQISYNEQFF. CDR3 DNA: TGTGCCAGCAGCTCAAGAACCGGACAGATTTCCTACAATGAGCAGTTCTTC.

This clone was detected only a few times. The chain joins TRBV6-5 to TRBJ1-1, with a possible D match to TRBD1 (5 bases). Trimming took 2 bases from V and 7 from J, leaving 14 bases between them. Germline V gives CDR1 MNHEY, CDR2 SVGAGI. This CDR3 has 14 amino acids. CDR3 sequence reads: CASSYGISGGEAFF. The CDR3 DNA is TGTGCCAGCAGTTACGGTATTTCGGGGGGTGAAGCTTTCTTT.

This clone was seen repeatedly, ten times or more. The rearrangement links TRBV6-1 to TRBJ1-5; 7 bases are a match to TRBD1. CDR3 size: 15 residues. The V and J ends lost 7 bases and 0 bases, in that order; junction bases with no gene match: 6. CDR1 is MNHNS and CDR2 is SASEGT in the germline V gene. The CDR3 bases are TGTGCCAGCACTTATGACAGGGCTAGCAATCAGCCCCAGCATTTT. Translated: CASTYDRASNQPQHF.

This clone has a count of ten or more. The gene calls are TRBV6-1 and TRBJ2-1; 9 bases line up with TRBD2. This CDR3 comprises 14 residues. CDR1 is MNHNS, CDR2 SASEGT, per germline. Losses at the gene ends were 6 bases for V and 7 bases for J; bases not matched to a gene: 7. The CDR3 loop is CASRVAGERNEQFF. The CDR3 nucleotides read TGTGCCAGCAGAGTAGCGGGAGAGAGGAATGAGCAGTTCTTC.

This clone occurred many times. CDR3 sequence: CAIRGQYNEQFF. DNA for the CDR3: TGTGCCATCAGAGGCCAGTACAATGAGCAGTTCTTC. This rearrangement joins TRBV10-3 to TRBJ2-1; D is uncertain. Per the germline V gene, CDR1 is ENHRY and CDR2 is SYGVKD. V gave up 6 bases and J gave up 4 bases, with 7 bases separating them. CDR3 length: 12 amino acids.

Judged by abundance, this clone is medium-sized. The CDR3 DNA sequence: TGCAGTGCTATAGGACAGGGAGGGAGCTACGAGCAGTACTTC. Its translation: CSAIGQGGSYEQYF. The V gene is TRBV20-1, the J gene TRBJ2-7; D is perhaps TRBD1 (8 bases). The CDR3 loop spans 14 amino acids. Trimming removed 4 bases at V and 3 bases at J, with 16 bases between. The germline gives CDR1 DFQATT, CDR2 SNEGSKA (reference sequence).

By sample share, this clone is medium-sized. The rearrangement links TRBV11-3 to TRBJ1-6; a weak D match, TRBD1 (5 bases). V lost 3 bases and J lost 7, with 10 bases in between. The CDR3 spans 14 residues. CDR1 SGHNT and CDR2 YENEEA come from the germline V gene. For the CDR3, the DNA is TGTGCCAGCAGCTTGGGGCAGCTAAATTCACCCCTCCACTTT. Protein: CASSLGQLNSPLHF.

This clone came up many times. The chain uses TRBV4-2 and TRBJ2-4; D not certain. Trimming cost V 0 bases and J 2 bases, with 14 bases left between them. This CDR3 region has 17 residues. Germline lookup yields CDR1 LGHNA and CDR2 YNFKEQ. The CDR3 reads CASSQDNSETTKNIQYF. The CDR3 bases are TGTGCCAGCAGCCAAGATAATTCGGAAACAACCAAAAACATTCAGTACTTC.

The gene calls are TRBV6-1 and TRBJ1-5, with a possible D match to TRBD1 (5 bases). Germline loops: CDR1 MNHNS, CDR2 SASEGT. Deletions cut 6 bases from V and 4 bases from J, with 19 bases between. The CDR3 is made up of 16 amino acids. In nucleotides, the CDR3 is TGTGCCAGCAGCCGAGAGGGGTTTTTACGTAATCAGCCCCAGCATTTT. This translates into CASSREGFLRNQPQHF.

In its sample, this clone ranks as medium-sized. The gene calls are TRBV10-2 and TRBJ2-7; D is ambiguous. The CDR3 sequence is 13 residues long. The V and J ends lost 6 bases and 2 bases respectively, with 11 bases between them. Germline CDR1 and CDR2: WSHSY and SAAADI. CDR3 residues: CASRIDLPYEQYF. The DNA of the CDR3 is TGCGCCAGCAGGATTGACCTTCCCTACGAGCAGTACTTC.

Within the sample, this clone is medium-sized. This rearrangement joins TRBV12-3 or TRBV12-4 to TRBJ2-1; 7 nucleotides agree with TRBD1. The CDR3 loop spans 13 amino acids. The J segment lost 8 bases and the V segment lost 5 bases, leaving 6 bases of the junction unmatched. The CDR3 sequence: CASSQNQGDEQFF. CDR3 coding DNA: TGTGCCAGCAGTCAGAATCAGGGGGATGAGCAGTTCTTC.

With respect to this clone: One end of the junction fails to match germline, which may point to a read error. The chain is built from TRBV7-3 and TRBJ2-3; D ambiguous. Germline CDR1 reads SGHTA; CDR2 reads FQGTGA. This CDR3 is 13 amino acids long. CDR3 in amino acids: CVSSLRYIDTQYF. The DNA for the CDR3 is TGTGTCAGCAGCTTAAGGTACATAGATACGCAGTATTTT.

This clone was seen repeatedly, ten times or more. This sequence joins TRBV20-1 and TRBJ2-1; 8 nucleotides line up with TRBD2. The CDR3 sequence is 17 residues long. From germline, CDR1 is DFQATT and CDR2 SNEGSKA (reference sequence). With 0 bases clipped from V and 4 bases from J, the junction kept 11 bases outside the gene matches. The CDR3 bases are TGCAGTGCTAGAGAACCCCTACTAGCGGCCATATACAATGAGCAGTTCTTC. As protein: CSAREPLLAAIYNEQFF.

This clone was found many times. The chain couples TRBV5-6 to TRBJ1-5; a weak D match, TRBD1 (6 bases). The CDR3 contains 15 residues. Germline loops: CDR1 SGHDT, CDR2 YYEEEE. Trimming shortened V by 0 bases and J by 5 bases, and 12 bases separated the two germline ends. The CDR3 reads CASSLGWGGDQPQHF. In nucleotides, the CDR3 is TGTGCCAGCAGCTTGGGTTGGGGGGGCGATCAGCCCCAGCATTTT.

V is TRBV20-1 and J is TRBJ2-7, with 11 bases lining up with TRBD2. V was clipped by 3 bases and J by 5 bases; unmatched bases: 9. The CDR3 totals 15 residues. Per germline, CDR1 DFQATT and CDR2 SNEGSKA (reference sequence). In DNA, the CDR3 is TGCAGTGCTAGTACTAGCGGGGGTCCCAAAAACGAGCAGTACTTC. Amino acid sequence: CSASTSGGPKNEQYF.

This clone occurred a few times. The chain combines TRBV11-2 with TRBJ1-3; D not resolved. The CDR3 is 15 residues long. CDR1 SGHAT and CDR2 FQNNGV come from the germline V gene. Between the trimmed V and J ends, which lost 5 bases and 0 bases, there was a span of 11 bases. Here the CDR3 reads CASSEDGNSGNTIYF. The CDR3 DNA is TGTGCCAGCAGCGAGGACGGGAACTCTGGAAACACCATATATTTT. Complete variable domain (other parts from reference TRBV11-2 and TRBJ1-3): EAGVAQSPRYKIIEKRQSVAFWCNPISGHATLYWYQQILGQGPKLLIQFQNNGVVDDSQLPKDRFSAERLKGVDSTLKIQPAKLEDSAVYLCASSEDGNSGNTIYFGEGSWLTVV.

The sample holds a few counts of this clone. The gene calls are TRBV19 and TRBJ2-3, with 8 bases fitting TRBD2. Germline CDR1 and CDR2: LNHDA and SQIVND (reference sequence). The CDR3 is made up of 15 amino acids. Losses at the gene ends were 9 bases for V and 4 bases for J; bases not matched to a gene: 12. DNA of the CDR3: TGTGCCAGCAGCTTCCAGACTAGCGTTTCAGATACGCAGTATTTT. Translated, it gives CASSFQTSVSDTQYF.

This chain links TRBV20-1 with TRBJ2-5; unclear D gene. The CDR3 is made up of 15 amino acids. Trimming cost V 5 bases and J 0 bases, with 16 bases left between them. From germline, CDR1 is DFQATT and CDR2 SNEGSKA (reference sequence). CDR3 region: CSAEAEPPYQETQYF. In nucleotides, the CDR3 is TGCAGTGCTGAGGCTGAACCTCCGTACCAAGAGACCCAGTACTTC.

This clone was seen ten or more times. V is TRBV11-3 and J is TRBJ2-1; D gene uncertain. Per the germline V gene, CDR1 is SGHNT and CDR2 is YENEEA. V lost 5 bases, J lost 2 bases, and 10 bases lay in between. The CDR3 is 14 amino acids. The CDR3 nucleotides are TGTGCCAGCAGCCAGAGTTTCCCCTACAATGAGCAGTTCTTC. It encodes CASSQSFPYNEQFF.

CDR3: CASSLRTRSYEQYF. For the CDR3, the DNA is TGTGCCAGCAGTTTACGGACTAGATCCTACGAGCAGTACTTC. The chain uses TRBV28 and TRBJ2-7; 7 positions agree with TRBD2. The CDR3 has 14 residues. The trim removed 2 bases at V and 1 base at J, leaving 2 bases unmatched. Germline V gives CDR1 MDHEN, CDR2 SYDVKM.

This sequence joins TRBV24-1 and TRBJ2-7; TRBD2 matches at 11 bases. This CDR3 has 17 amino acids. After removal of 4 bases from V and 6 bases from J, the junction contained 13 bases not matched to a gene. Per germline, CDR1 KGHDR and CDR2 SFDVKD. The CDR3 is CATSDGGVPSGRLEQYF. The CDR3 nucleotides read TGTGCCACCAGTGACGGGGGGGTCCCTAGCGGGAGGCTCGAGCAGTACTTC.

This clone was detected ten times or more. V is TRBV29-1 and J is TRBJ2-3; a weak D match, TRBD2 (6 bases). This CDR3 is 14 amino acids long. Trimming cost V 3 bases and J 4 bases, with 14 bases left between them. Germline V gene sequence: CDR1 SQVTM, CDR2 ANQGSEA. CDR3 in DNA: TGCAGCGTTGATCTGTCGGGAGTCTCAGATACGCAGTATTTT. Translated: CSVDLSGVSDTQYF.

Judged by abundance, this clone is medium-sized (0.01 to 0.1%). The V and J genes are TRBV6-1 and TRBJ1-5; no reliable D call. CDR3 size: 13 residues. Germline V lookup: CDR1 MNHNS, CDR2 SASEGT. Trimming left V 7 bases short and J 3 bases short, with 10 bases between. CDR3 sequence: CASKVGFNQPQHF. In nucleotides, the CDR3 is TGTGCCAGCAAGGTCGGGTTCAATCAGCCCCAGCATTTT.

By share of the sample, this clone is medium-sized. The V call is TRBV6-5, the J call TRBJ1-2; D is perhaps TRBD1 (6 bases). The V end lost 2 bases, the J end lost 6 bases, and 10 bases lay between the germline ends. The CDR3 is 13 residues long. The germline CDR1 and CDR2 sequences are MNHEY and SVGAGI. The CDR3 region is CASSYRTADGYTF. CDR3 nucleotides: TGTGCCAGCAGTTACCGGACAGCCGATGGCTACACCTTC.